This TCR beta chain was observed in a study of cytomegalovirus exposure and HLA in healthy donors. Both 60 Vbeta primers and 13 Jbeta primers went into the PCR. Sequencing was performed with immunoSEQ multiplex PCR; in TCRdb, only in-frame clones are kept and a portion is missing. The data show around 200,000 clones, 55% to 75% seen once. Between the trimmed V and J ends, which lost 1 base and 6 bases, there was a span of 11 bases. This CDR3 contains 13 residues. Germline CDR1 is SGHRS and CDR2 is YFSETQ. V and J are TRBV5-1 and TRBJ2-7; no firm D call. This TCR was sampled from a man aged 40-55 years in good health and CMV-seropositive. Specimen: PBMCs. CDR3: CASSLSQAIEQYF. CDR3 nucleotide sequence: TGCGCCAGCAGCTTGTCCCAGGCGATCGAGCAGTACTTC.